The 27 T cell receptor beta chains presented below share a single source sample, sequenced in a study of cytomegalovirus exposure and HLA in healthy donors. PCR amplification relied on 60 Vbeta primers (plus 13 Jbeta primers). TCRdb's copy holds only in-frame clones and misses some; the assay was immunoSEQ multiplex PCR. The data contain about 150,000 clones, about 70% of them seen just once; the ten biggest clones take up less than 11%. Sequences were obtained from PBMCs. These receptors all stem from a man aged 30 to 39 in good health and CMV-seropositive.

The gene calls are TRBV7-2 and TRBJ2-1; 8 bases match TRBD2. Germline CDR1 SGHTA, CDR2 FQGNSA. There are 17 residues in the CDR3. With V trimmed by 1 base and J by 1 base, 6 bases remained unmatched. As DNA, the CDR3 is TGTGCCAGCAGCTTAGAGGCGGCTAGCGGGTCCTACAATGAGCAGTTCTTC. Amino acid sequence: CASSLEAASGSYNEQFF.

The sample holds one count of this clone. The J gene is TRBJ1-3, the V gene TRBV28; tentative D call: TRBD1 (5 bases). Germline V gives CDR1 MDHEN, CDR2 SYDVKM. The CDR3 runs to 15 residues. Trimming took off 5 bases at V and 1 base at J, with 12 bases between the two ends. The chain's CDR3 is CASSQGIWSGNTIYF. The CDR3, as DNA: TGTGCCAGCAGTCAGGGTATTTGGTCTGGAAACACCATATATTTT.

The chain has TRBV6-5 and TRBJ2-7; the match to TRBD1 covers 7 bases. V shed 6 bases and J 3 bases; nucleotides not matched to a gene: 8. This CDR3 is built from 14 residues. Germline V gene lookup returns CDR1 MNHEY and CDR2 SVGAGI. The CDR3 DNA follows: TGTGCCAGCAGGCTAGACAGGGAATACTACGAGCAGTACTTC. It translates to CASRLDREYYEQYF.

This clone was detected only a few times. The J gene is TRBJ2-1, the V gene TRBV5-8; weak D call: TRBD1 (5 bases). The germline V gene has CDR1 SGHTS and CDR2 YDEGEE. Trimming cost V 4 bases and J 5 bases, with 16 bases left between them. This CDR3 has 15 amino acids. The CDR3 DNA is TGTGCCAGCAGCATTGGGGCCAGCTCGAACAATGAGCAGTTCTTC. Translated: CASSIGASSNNEQFF.

This clone was observed a few times. CDR3: CASSYSSQGAGNTIYF. The CDR3 DNA reads TGTGCCAGCAGTTACTCGTCACAGGGGGCTGGAAACACCATATATTTT. This rearrangement joins TRBV6-5 to TRBJ1-3; 8 nucleotides align to TRBD1. The CDR3 is 16 residues long. Germline V lookup: CDR1 MNHEY, CDR2 SVGAGI. V lost 0 bases and J lost 2; bases outside the gene matches: 3.

In this sample, this clone turned up a few times. The CDR3 spells CASSIGRDEQYF. The CDR3 bases are TGTGCCAGCAGCATTGGGAGGGACGAGCAGTACTTC. The V gene is TRBV7-2, the J gene TRBJ2-7; 7 nucleotides align to TRBD2. The V segment lost 5 bases and the J segment 5 bases; nucleotides outside the gene matches: 3. This CDR3 has 12 amino acids. Looked up from germline, CDR1 is SGHTA and CDR2 is FQGNSA.

The chain recombines TRBV9 with TRBJ1-1, with D possibly matching TRBD1 (5 bases). The CDR3 length is 15 residues. Per the germline V gene, CDR1 is SGDLS and CDR2 is YYNGEE. The ends were cut back, 2 bases at V and 4 bases at J, with 15 bases in the middle. For the CDR3, the DNA is TGTGCCAGCAGCGTGAGCCTCGACAGAACCACTGAAGCTTTCTTT. It yields the protein CASSVSLDRTTEAFF.

This chain uses TRBV2 with TRBJ2-1, with TRBD2 matching 9 bases. V was pared by 6 bases and J by 3 bases, with 6 bases of the junction left unmatched. Germline V lookup: CDR1 SNHLY, CDR2 FYNNEI. CDR3 length: 15 residues. The CDR3 here is CASRKTSGIYNEQFF. The CDR3 coding sequence is TGTGCCAGCAGGAAGACTAGCGGCATCTACAATGAGCAGTTCTTC.

This clone was detected only a few times. The chain employs TRBV19 and TRBJ1-5; D is undetermined. The CDR3 runs 13 residues. The germline V gene encodes CDR1 LNHDA and CDR2 SQIVND (reference sequence). The ends were cut back, 4 bases at V and 6 bases at J, with 10 bases in the middle. Here the CDR3 DNA reads TGTGCCAGTAGTAGTCAGGATGGTCAGCCCCAGCATTTT. It translates to CASSSQDGQPQHF.

The V and J genes are TRBV11-3 and TRBJ2-5; 13 bases match TRBD2. J gave up 5 bases and V 4 bases, and 13 bases lay outside the gene matches. CDR3 length: 18 residues. Per germline, CDR1 SGHNT and CDR2 YENEEA. The CDR3 protein is CASSSGTSGMTWGETQYF. Written as DNA, the CDR3 is TGTGCCAGCAGCTCAGGGACTAGCGGGATGACCTGGGGGGAGACCCAGTACTTC.

This rearrangement joins TRBV11-3 to TRBJ2-7; TRBD2 matches 10 bases. Germline CDR1 reads SGHNT; CDR2 reads YENEEA. This CDR3 is 17 amino acids long. The trim removed 3 bases at V and 4 bases at J, leaving 12 bases unmatched. The CDR3 spells CASSFTSGALEGYEQYF. The CDR3 nucleotides read TGTGCCAGCAGCTTCACTAGCGGGGCACTCGAGGGGTACGAGCAGTACTTC.

This chain joins TRBV28 and TRBJ2-3, with D maybe TRBD2 (6 bases). The germline gives CDR1 MDHEN, CDR2 SYDVKM. Trimming shortened V by 2 bases and J by 4 bases, and 13 bases separated the two germline ends. The CDR3 runs to 15 residues. In nucleotides, the CDR3 is TGTGCCAGCAGTTTAAGTAGCGGTAACCCAGATACGCAGTATTTT. Translating it yields CASSLSSGNPDTQYF.

This chain uses TRBV4-1 with TRBJ2-2; TRBD2 is a possible D gene (6 bases). The CDR3 runs 14 residues. From germline, CDR1 is MGHRA and CDR2 YSYEKL. The ends were cut back, 2 bases at V and 6 bases at J, with 10 bases in the middle. For the CDR3, the DNA is TGCGCCAGCAGCCAACCTACTAGCTCCGGGGAGCTGTTTTTT. Its translation is CASSQPTSSGELFF.

In DNA form, the CDR3 reads TGTGCCAGCAGTTATCAGGGCGGGAGTCAGCCCCAGCATTTT. Translated: CASSYQGGSQPQHF. The chain joins TRBV6-1 to TRBJ1-5, with D possibly being TRBD1 (5 bases). V lost 5 bases and J 6 bases, leaving 14 bases between the germline ends. The CDR3 sequence is 14 residues long. The germline V gene has CDR1 MNHNS and CDR2 SASEGT.

Comment on this clone: An end of the junction differs from the germline gene, which may be a read error. In nucleotides, the CDR3 is TGTGCCAGCAGTTCCCGGCGGGGGCGTGCCCAATTT. Its protein product is CASSSRRGRAQF. The chain combines TRBV28 with TRBJ1-4, with TRBD1 as a possible D gene (6 bases). The CDR3 is 12 amino acids. Germline V gene sequence: CDR1 MDHEN, CDR2 SYDVKM.

The gene calls are TRBV28 and TRBJ2-7, with D maybe TRBD2 (6 bases). CDR3 size: 14 residues. The germline gives CDR1 MDHEN, CDR2 SYDVKM. The V end lost 6 bases, the J end lost 1 base, and 13 bases lay between the germline ends. DNA of the CDR3: TGTGCCAGCAGCACCCGGGACTTTTCCTACGAGCAGTACTTC. Translating gives CASSTRDFSYEQYF.

The chain recombines TRBV6-1 with TRBJ2-1; 13 positions agree with TRBD2. The germline gives CDR1 MNHNS, CDR2 SASEGT. J gave up 4 bases and V 4 bases, and 4 bases lay outside the gene matches. The CDR3 sequence is 16 residues long. The CDR3 protein is CASSVGLAGIYNEQFF. The CDR3, as DNA: TGTGCCAGCAGTGTGGGACTAGCGGGGATTTACAATGAGCAGTTCTTC.

In its sample, this clone was seen a few times. The chain uses TRBV6-7 and TRBJ2-7; 8 bases map to TRBD2. TRBV6-7 is an ORF; its function is uncertain. J was trimmed by 4 bases and V by 2 bases; bases with no gene match: 7. There are 15 residues in the CDR3. The CDR3, as DNA: TGTGCCAGCAGTTACGTGGTTGCGGGAGGTTACGAGCAGTACTTC. It is translated as CASSYVVAGGYEQYF.

This rearrangement joins TRBV19 to TRBJ2-1; D is uncertain. The germline CDR1 and CDR2 sequences are LNHDA and SQIVND (reference sequence). V lost 4 bases to trimming and J lost 3 bases, with 7 bases between them. CDR3 length: 13 amino acids. The CDR3, as DNA: TGTGCCAGTAGTAGCGGATACTACAATGAGCAGTTCTTC. It encodes CASSSGYYNEQFF.

The chain links TRBV6-6 to TRBJ1-5; 7 bases match TRBD1. Looked up from germline, CDR1 is MNHNY and CDR2 is SVGAGI (reference sequence). V lost 8 bases and J lost 7; bases outside the gene matches: 11. The CDR3 runs 14 residues. CDR3 protein: CASHQTGQGQPQHF. The CDR3 DNA sequence: TGTGCCAGCCATCAGACAGGGCAGGGCCAGCCCCAGCATTTT.

The count of this clone is one. This chain links TRBV19 with TRBJ1-1, with a weak D call TRBD1 (5 bases). Trimming removed 5 bases from V and 2 bases from J, with 15 bases in between. CDR3 length: 15 residues. Germline V gene lookup returns CDR1 LNHDA and CDR2 SQIVND (reference sequence). CDR3 DNA: TGTGCCAGTAGTCGAAGGAGGGGCCAAAACACTGAAGCTTTCTTT. This sequence encodes CASSRRRGQNTEAFF. The variable domain in full, with the rest retrieved from reference TRBV19 and TRBJ1-1, is DGGITQSPKYLFRKEGQNVTLSCEQNLNHDAMYWYRQDPGQGLRLIYYSQIVNDFQKGDIAEGYSVSREKKESFPLTVTSAQKNPTAFYLCASSRRRGQNTEAFFGQGTRLTVV.

CDR3 DNA: TGCGCCAGCAGCTTGGTAGTAGCGGGGACTCTGGGAGAGCAGTACTTC. Translated, it gives CASSLVVAGTLGEQYF. V is TRBV5-1 and J is TRBJ2-7, with 8 bases lining up with TRBD2. Germline lookup yields CDR1 SGHRS and CDR2 YFSETQ. The trim removed 0 bases at V and 7 bases at J, leaving 12 bases unmatched. This CDR3 is 16 amino acids long.

This clone occurred a few times. The chain links TRBV27 to TRBJ1-5; a weak D match, TRBD1 (6 bases). V gave up 6 bases and J gave up 3 bases, with 18 bases separating them. The CDR3 covers 16 residues. CDR1 and CDR2 from the germline V gene are MNHEY and SMNVEV (reference sequence). The CDR3 DNA follows: TGTGCCAGCAGGCCCGAGACAGGTATTAACAATCAGCCCCAGCATTTT. This encodes CASRPETGINNQPQHF.

This clone was observed a handful of times. The chain has TRBV4-1 and TRBJ1-1; no clear D gene. The ends were cut back, 0 bases at V and 1 base at J, with 12 bases in the middle. The CDR3 length is 16 residues. Per germline, CDR1 MGHRA and CDR2 YSYEKL. CDR3 nucleotide sequence: TGCGCCAGCAGCCAAGATCCTGGAGCTACGAACACTGAAGCTTTCTTT. It translates to CASSQDPGATNTEAFF.

This rearrangement joins TRBV27 to TRBJ2-3; D might be TRBD2 (5 bases). The CDR3 is 13 amino acids. The V gene lost 7 bases and the J gene lost 1 base, with 9 bases spanning the gap. Germline V gene lookup returns CDR1 MNHEY and CDR2 SMNVEV (reference sequence). The CDR3 coding sequence is TGTGCCAGCACCCTAGCAGGCACAGATACGCAGTATTTT. It yields the protein CASTLAGTDTQYF.

The chain couples TRBV6-5 to TRBJ1-2, with 10 positions matching TRBD1. CDR1 MNHEY and CDR2 SVGAGI come from the germline V gene. The CDR3 sequence is 15 residues long. V was clipped by 1 base and J by 2 bases; unmatched bases: 1. CDR3 sequence: CASSYLGQGNYGYTF. The CDR3 DNA sequence: TGTGCCAGCAGTTACTTGGGACAGGGGAACTATGGCTACACCTTC.

The CDR3 spells CASTDRYNEQFF. The CDR3 nucleotides are TGTGCCAGCACCGACAGATACAATGAGCAGTTCTTC. The chain has TRBV6-6 and TRBJ2-1, with D possibly being TRBD1 (5 bases). This CDR3 contains 12 residues. CDR1 and CDR2 (germline): MNHNY, SVGAGI (reference sequence). The V end was cut by 7 bases, the J end by 4 bases, with 8 bases between.